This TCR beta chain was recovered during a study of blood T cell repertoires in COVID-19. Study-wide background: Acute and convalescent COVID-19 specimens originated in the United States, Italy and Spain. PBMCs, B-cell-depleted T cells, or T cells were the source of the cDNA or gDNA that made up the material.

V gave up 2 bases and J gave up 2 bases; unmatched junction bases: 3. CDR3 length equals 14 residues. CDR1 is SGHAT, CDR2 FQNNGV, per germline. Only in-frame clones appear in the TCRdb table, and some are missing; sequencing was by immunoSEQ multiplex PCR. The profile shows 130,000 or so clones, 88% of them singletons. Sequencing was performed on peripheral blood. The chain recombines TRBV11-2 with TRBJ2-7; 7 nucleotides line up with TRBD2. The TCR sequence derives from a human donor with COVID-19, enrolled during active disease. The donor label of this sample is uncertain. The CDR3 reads CASSLWGGAYEQYF. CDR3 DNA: TGTGCCAGCAGCTTATGGGGGGGGGCCTACGAGCAGTACTTC.